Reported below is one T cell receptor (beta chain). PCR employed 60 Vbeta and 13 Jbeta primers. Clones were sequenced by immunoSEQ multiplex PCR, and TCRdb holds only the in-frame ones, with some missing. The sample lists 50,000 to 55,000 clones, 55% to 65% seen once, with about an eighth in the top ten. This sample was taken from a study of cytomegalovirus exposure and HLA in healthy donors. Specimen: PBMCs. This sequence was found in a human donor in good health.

The CDR3 is CASSFSGAGANVLTF. The CDR3 DNA reads TGCGCCAGCAGTTTCTCAGGGGCCGGGGCCAACGTCCTGACTTTC. The chain links TRBV5-1 to TRBJ2-6, with D perhaps matching TRBD1 (6 bases). The CDR3 is made up of 15 amino acids. Germline-derived CDR1 and CDR2 are SGHRS and YFSETQ. Trimming left V 5 bases short and J 4 bases short, with 13 bases between. Combining the CDR3 with reference TRBV5-1 and TRBJ2-6 gives the whole variable domain KAGVTQTPRYLIKTRGQQVTLSCSPISGHRSVSWYQQTPGQGLQFLFEYFSETQRNKGNFPGRFSGRQFSNSRSEMNVSTLELGDSALYLCASSFSGAGANVLTFGAGSRLTVL.